This TCR beta chain comes out of a study of shared clonotypes between healthy human individuals. Clones were read by immunoSEQ multiplex PCR, and TCRdb kept only the in-frame ones, dropping some. The data hold millions of clones, with approximately 95% observed a single time. CD8 cells classed as naive were CD45RO-negative and positively selected for CCR7, excluding terminally differentiated effector memory CD45RA+ cells. The receptor was isolated from a man aged 18-30 years in good health. What was sequenced was naive CD8+ T cells sorted from blood.

CDR3 region: CAIHRTSGELFF. CDR3 sequence (DNA): TGTGCCATCCACAGAACCTCAGGGGAGCTGTTTTTT. This sequence joins TRBV6-1 and TRBJ2-2; D call uncertain. Germline V gives CDR1 MNHNS, CDR2 SASEGT. V was pared by 10 bases and J by 8 bases, with 14 bases between. CDR3 length equals 12 residues.